The present TCR beta chain was sequenced within a study of cytomegalovirus exposure and HLA in healthy donors. Notes on the study in general: The study carried out a later analysis of TCR beta sequences. It associated approximately 17,000 of them with specific HLA alleles at a false discovery rate of 0.05.

Concerning this clone itself: Its antigen is undetermined.

These donors, healthy bone marrow donors, were studied. This CDR3 has 14 amino acids. The germline V gene encodes CDR1 LNHNV and CDR2 YYDKDF (reference sequence). V shed 0 bases and J shed 7 bases, with 9 bases lying between them. Use of 60 Vbeta and 13 Jbeta primers characterized the PCR. TCRdb keeps only in-frame clones here, not all; method: immunoSEQ multiplex PCR. The table shows tens of thousands of clones, with approximately 47% occurring only once. The chain recombines TRBV15 with TRBJ2-2; D possibly corresponds to TRBD1 (5 bases). The specimen sequenced was PBMCs. This receptor was taken from a woman between 45 and 60 years old in good health and CMV-seronegative. Written as DNA, the CDR3 is TGTGCCACCAGCAGAGACAGGGATGGCGGGGAGCTGTTTTTT. Its translation: CATSRDRDGGELFF.